This T cell receptor beta chain was recorded in a study of CD8 T cell repertoires and HIV-1 epitope variants. For the study at large: T cells were stimulated with Twenty-five Gag and Nef peptides separately. Epitopes were three Gag families plus Nef HW9 and YT9.

The protocol was immunoSEQ multiplex PCR, while the TCRdb copy is restricted to in-frame clones and leaves out a portion. The top ten clones hold around 42% of a sample with around 5,000 clones, 65% of them seen once. The CDR3 is 12 residues long. Trimming removed 6 bases at V and 7 bases at J, with 10 bases between. CDR1 is MDHEN and CDR2 is SYDVKM in the germline V gene. About this clone: Its antigen remains unknown.

Specimen: cultured CD8+ T cells derived from PBMCs. The chain links TRBV28 to TRBJ2-4, with unresolved D. This receptor was taken from a male donor with HIV. The CDR3 bases are TGTGCCAGCAGCCCGACGTCCAACATTCAGTACTTC. Translation gives CASSPTSNIQYF.